The source of this T cell receptor (beta chain) is a study of blood T cell repertoires in COVID-19. Study-level information: Samples came from the United States, Italy and Spain, spanning acute and convalescent COVID-19.

There are 16 residues in the CDR3. J lost 2 bases, V lost 0 bases, and 4 bases had no gene match. Germline CDR1 reads MNHEY; CDR2 reads SMNVEV (reference sequence). Original methodology: Amplification of reference gene primers provided the estimated nucleated cell counts. Repertoires were generated with immunoSEQ multiplex PCR, while TCRdb's copy carries only in-frame clones and drops some. From that table come the V and J calls and clone size; the DNA was used to work out D and trimming. The repertoire includes approximately 92,000 clones, about 82% of them detected once, and approximately 12% sits in the top ten.

The TCR was taken from a woman aged 55 to 70 in a cohort sampled during active or convalescent COVID-19. The sample was peripheral blood. The chain joins TRBV27 to TRBJ1-5; TRBD1 aligns across 7 bases. The CDR3 spells CASSLSGGAGNQPQHF. CDR3 coding DNA: TGTGCCAGCAGTTTATCAGGGGGCGCGGGCAATCAGCCCCAGCATTTT.